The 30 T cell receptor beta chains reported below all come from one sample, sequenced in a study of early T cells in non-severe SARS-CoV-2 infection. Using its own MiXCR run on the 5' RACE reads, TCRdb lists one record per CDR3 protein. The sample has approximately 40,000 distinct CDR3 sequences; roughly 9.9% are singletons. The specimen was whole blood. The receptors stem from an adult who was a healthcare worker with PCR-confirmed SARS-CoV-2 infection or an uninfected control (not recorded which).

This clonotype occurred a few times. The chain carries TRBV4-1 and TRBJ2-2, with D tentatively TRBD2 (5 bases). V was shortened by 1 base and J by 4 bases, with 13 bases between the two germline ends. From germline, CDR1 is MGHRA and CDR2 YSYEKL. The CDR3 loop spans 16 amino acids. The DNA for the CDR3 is TGCGCCAGCAGCCAAGGGGTGGCAGGACTCACCGGGGAGCTGTTTTTT. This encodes CASSQGVAGLTGELFF.

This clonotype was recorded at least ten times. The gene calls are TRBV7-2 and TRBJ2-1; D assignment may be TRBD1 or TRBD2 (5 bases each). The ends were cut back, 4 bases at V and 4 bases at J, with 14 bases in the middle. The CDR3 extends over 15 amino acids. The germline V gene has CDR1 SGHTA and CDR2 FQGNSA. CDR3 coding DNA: TGTGCCAGCAGCTCCCCGAGGGCAGGGTACAATGAGCAGTTCTTC. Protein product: CASSSPRAGYNEQFF.

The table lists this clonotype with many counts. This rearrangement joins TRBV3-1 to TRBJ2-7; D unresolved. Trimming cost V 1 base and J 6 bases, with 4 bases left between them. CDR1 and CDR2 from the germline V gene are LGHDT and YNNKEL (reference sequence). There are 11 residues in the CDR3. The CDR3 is CASSQVGEQYF. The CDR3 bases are TGTGCCAGCAGCCAAGTCGGCGAGCAGTACTTC.

This CDR3 is CSAGDRDYEQYF. The CDR3 DNA sequence: TGCAGTGCTGGGGACCGAGACTACGAGCAGTACTTC. The rearrangement joins TRBV20-1 to TRBJ2-7; the D gene could be TRBD1 or TRBD2 (5 bases each). With 5 bases removed from V and 3 bases from J, the gap between germline ends came to 11 bases. The CDR3 has 12 residues. Looked up from germline, CDR1 is DFQATT and CDR2 is SNEGSKA (reference sequence).

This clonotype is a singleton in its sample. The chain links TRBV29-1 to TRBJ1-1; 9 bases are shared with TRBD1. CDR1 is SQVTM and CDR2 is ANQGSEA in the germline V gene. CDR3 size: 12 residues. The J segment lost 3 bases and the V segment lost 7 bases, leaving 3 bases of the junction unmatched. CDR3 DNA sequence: TGCAGCGGTGGGGACAGGGACACTGAAGCTTTCTTT. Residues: CSGGDRDTEAFF.

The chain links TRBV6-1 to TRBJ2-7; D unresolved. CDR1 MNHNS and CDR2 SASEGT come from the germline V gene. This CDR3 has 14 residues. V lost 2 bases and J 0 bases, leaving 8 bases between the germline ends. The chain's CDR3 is CASSERWTSYEQYF. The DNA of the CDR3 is TGTGCCAGCAGTGAACGATGGACCTCCTACGAGCAGTACTTC.

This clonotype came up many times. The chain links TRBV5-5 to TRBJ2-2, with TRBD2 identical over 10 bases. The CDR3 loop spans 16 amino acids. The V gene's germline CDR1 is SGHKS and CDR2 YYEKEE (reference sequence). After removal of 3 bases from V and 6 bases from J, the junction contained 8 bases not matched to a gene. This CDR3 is CASSSGTSVGAGELFF. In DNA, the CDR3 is TGTGCCAGCAGCTCCGGGACTAGCGTAGGGGCCGGGGAGCTGTTTTTT.

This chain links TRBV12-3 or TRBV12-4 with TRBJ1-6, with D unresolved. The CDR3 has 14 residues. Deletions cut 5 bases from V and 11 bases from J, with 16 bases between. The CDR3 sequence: CASSENGRVPPLHF. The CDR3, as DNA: TGTGCCAGCAGTGAGAACGGACGTGTTCCACCCCTCCACTTT.

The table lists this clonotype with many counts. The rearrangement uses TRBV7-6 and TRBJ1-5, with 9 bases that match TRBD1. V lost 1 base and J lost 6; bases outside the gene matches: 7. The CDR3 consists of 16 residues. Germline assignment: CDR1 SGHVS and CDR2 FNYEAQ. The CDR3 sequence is CASSLGGQGTGQPQHF. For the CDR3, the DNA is TGTGCCAGCAGCTTAGGAGGACAGGGGACCGGTCAGCCCCAGCATTTT.

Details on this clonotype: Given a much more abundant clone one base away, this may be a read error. The CDR3 nucleotides read TGTGCCAGCAGCTGGGGGTCTAGCCGCCATGGGCAGTTCTTC. Its translation is CASSWGSSRHGQFF. The chain is built from TRBV7-2 and TRBJ2-1; D is perhaps TRBD1 or TRBD2 (5 bases each). This CDR3 region has 14 residues. Trimming left V 4 bases short and J 12 bases short, with 19 bases between. Germline V gene lookup returns CDR1 SGHTA and CDR2 FQGNSA.

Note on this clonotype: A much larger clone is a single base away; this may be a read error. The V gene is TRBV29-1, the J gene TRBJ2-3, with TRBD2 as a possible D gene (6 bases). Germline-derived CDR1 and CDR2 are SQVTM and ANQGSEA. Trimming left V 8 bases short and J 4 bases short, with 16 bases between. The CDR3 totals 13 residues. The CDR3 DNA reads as TGCAGCCCCATCAAAGGCGGGGCAGATACGCAGTATTTT. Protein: CSPIKGGADTQYF.

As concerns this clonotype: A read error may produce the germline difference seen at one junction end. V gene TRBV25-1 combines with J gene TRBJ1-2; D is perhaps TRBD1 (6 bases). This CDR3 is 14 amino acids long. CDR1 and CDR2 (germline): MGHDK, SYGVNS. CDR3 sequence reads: CASSEGARGALPSF. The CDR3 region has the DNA TGTGCCAGCAGTGAGGGGGCCAGGGGTGCCTTGCCCTCCTTC.

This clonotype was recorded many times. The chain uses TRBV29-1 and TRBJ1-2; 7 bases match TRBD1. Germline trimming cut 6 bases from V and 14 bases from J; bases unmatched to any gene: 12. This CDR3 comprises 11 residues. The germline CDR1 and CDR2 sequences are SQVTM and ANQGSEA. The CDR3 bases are TGCAGCGTCAGTCTGACAGGGTCTGTTACCTTC. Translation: CSVSLTGSVTF.

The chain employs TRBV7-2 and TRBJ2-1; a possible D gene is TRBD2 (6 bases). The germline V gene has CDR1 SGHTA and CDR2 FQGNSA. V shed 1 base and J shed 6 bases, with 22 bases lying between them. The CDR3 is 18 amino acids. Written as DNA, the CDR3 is TGTGCCAGCAGCTTAGGGGCCCGGGCCGCGGGGAGAGGCAATGAGCAGTTCTTC. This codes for CASSLGARAAGRGNEQFF.

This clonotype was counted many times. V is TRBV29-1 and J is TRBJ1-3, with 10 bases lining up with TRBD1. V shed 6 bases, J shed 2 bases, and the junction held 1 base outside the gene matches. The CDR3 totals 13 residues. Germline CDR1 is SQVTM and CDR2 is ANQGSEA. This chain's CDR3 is CSVGTGAGNTIYF. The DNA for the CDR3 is TGCAGCGTGGGGACAGGGGCTGGAAACACCATATATTTT. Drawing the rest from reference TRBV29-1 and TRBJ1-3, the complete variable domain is SAVISQKPSRDICQRGTSLTIQCQVDSQVTMMFWYRQQPGQSLTLIATANQGSEATYESGFVIDKFPISRPNLTFSTLTVSNMSPEDSSIYLCSVGTGAGNTIYFGEGSWLTVV.

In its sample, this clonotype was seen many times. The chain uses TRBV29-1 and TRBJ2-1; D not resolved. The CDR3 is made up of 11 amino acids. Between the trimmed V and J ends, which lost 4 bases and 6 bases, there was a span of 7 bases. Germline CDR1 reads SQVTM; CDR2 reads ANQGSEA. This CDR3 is CSVVTVNEQFF. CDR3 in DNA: TGCAGCGTTGTAACGGTCAATGAGCAGTTCTTC.

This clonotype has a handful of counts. CDR3 sequence reads: CATSAGVATNEKLFF. The CDR3 DNA reads as TGTGCCACCTCCGCGGGGGTTGCAACTAATGAAAAACTGTTTTTT. J is TRBJ1-4 and V is TRBV19, with a weak D call TRBD1 (5 bases). CDR3 size: 15 residues. Germline V gives CDR1 LNHDA, CDR2 SQIVND (reference sequence). V was cut by 10 bases and J by 0 bases, with 15 bases left in between.

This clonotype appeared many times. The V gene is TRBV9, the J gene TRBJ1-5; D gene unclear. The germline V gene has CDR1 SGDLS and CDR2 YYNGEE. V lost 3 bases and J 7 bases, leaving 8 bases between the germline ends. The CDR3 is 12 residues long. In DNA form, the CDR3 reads TGTGCCAGCAGCGGCGGAGGGCAGCCCCAGCATTTT. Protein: CASSGGGQPQHF.

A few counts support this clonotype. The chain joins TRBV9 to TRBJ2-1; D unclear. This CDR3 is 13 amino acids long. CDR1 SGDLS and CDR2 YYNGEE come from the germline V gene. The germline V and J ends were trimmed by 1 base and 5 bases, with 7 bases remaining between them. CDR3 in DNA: TGTGCCAGCAGCGTACCTCCTAACAATGAGCAGTTCTTC. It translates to CASSVPPNNEQFF.

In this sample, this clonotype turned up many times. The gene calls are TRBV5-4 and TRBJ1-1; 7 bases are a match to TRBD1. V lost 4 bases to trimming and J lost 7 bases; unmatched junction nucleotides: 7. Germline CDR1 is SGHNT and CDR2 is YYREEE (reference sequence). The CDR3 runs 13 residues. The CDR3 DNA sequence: TGTGCCAGCAGCCCCCTGAGGGGGCATGAAGCTTTCTTT. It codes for CASSPLRGHEAFF.

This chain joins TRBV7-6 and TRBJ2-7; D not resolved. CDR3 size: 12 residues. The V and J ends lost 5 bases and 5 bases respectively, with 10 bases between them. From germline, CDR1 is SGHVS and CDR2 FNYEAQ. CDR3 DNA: TGTGCCAGCAGCCTCGGTACCGACGAGCAGTACTTC. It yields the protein CASSLGTDEQYF.

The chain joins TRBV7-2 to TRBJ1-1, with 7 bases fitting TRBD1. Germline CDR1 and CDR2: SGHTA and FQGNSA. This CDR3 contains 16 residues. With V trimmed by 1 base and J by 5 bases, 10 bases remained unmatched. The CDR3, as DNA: TGTGCCAGCAGCTTAGACAGGGGCGCGGGGAGGACTGAAGCTTTCTTT. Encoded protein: CASSLDRGAGRTEAFF.

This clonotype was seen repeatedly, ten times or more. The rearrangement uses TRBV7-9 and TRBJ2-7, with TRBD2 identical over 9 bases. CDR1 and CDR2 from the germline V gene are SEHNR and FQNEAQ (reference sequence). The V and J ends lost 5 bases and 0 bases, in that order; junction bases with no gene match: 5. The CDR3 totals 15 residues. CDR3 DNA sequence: TGTGCCAGCAGCCCTCGACTAGCGGTCTCCTACGAGCAGTACTTC. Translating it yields CASSPRLAVSYEQYF.

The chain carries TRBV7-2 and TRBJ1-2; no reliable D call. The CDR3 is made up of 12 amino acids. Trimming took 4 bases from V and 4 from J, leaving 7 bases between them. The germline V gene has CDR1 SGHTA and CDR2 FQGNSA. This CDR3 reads CASSSNSYGYTF. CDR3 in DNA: TGTGCCAGCAGCTCAAACAGCTATGGCTACACCTTC.

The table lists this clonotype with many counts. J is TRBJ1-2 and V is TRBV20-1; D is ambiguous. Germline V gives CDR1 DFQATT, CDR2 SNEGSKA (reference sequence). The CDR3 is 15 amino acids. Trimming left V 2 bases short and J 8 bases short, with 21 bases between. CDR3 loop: CSARNAGQVERGYTF. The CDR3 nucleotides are TGCAGTGCTAGAAATGCCGGTCAAGTCGAGAGGGGCTACACCTTC.

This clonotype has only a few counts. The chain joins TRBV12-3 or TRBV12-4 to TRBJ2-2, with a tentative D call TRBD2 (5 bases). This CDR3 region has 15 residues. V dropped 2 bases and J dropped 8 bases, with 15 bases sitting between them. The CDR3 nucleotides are TGTGCCAGCAGTTTACACGTGTCCCGAGGGGGGGAGCTGTTTTTT. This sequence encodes CASSLHVSRGGELFF.

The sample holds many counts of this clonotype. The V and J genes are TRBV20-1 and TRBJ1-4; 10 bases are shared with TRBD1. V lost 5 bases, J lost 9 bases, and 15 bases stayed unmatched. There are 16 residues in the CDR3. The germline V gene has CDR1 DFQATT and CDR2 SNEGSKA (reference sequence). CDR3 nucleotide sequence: TGCAGTGCTCCCCAAACGACAGGGGGCAGAGAAAAAAAACTGTTTTTT. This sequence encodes CSAPQTTGGREKKLFF.

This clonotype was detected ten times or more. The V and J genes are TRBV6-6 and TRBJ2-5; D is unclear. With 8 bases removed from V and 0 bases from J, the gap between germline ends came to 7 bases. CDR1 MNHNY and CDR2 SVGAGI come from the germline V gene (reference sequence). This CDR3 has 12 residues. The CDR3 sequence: CASATNQETQYF. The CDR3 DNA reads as TGTGCCAGCGCAACAAACCAAGAGACCCAGTACTTC.

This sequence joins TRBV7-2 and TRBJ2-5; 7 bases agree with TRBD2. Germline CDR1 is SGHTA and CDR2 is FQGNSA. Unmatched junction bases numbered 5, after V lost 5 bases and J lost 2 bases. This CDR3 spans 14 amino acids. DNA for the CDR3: TGTGCCAGCAGCCCTAGCGGCTTTCAAGAGACCCAGTACTTC. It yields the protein CASSPSGFQETQYF.

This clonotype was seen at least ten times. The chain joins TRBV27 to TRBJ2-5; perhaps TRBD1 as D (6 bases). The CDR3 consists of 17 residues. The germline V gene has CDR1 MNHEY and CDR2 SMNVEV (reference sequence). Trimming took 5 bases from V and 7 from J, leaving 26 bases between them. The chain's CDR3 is CASSLEMRTGRGGTQYF. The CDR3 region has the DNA TGTGCCAGCAGTCTCGAAATGCGAACAGGCAGGGGTGGGACCCAGTACTTC.